This T cell receptor (beta chain) was retrieved from a study of somatic mutations in cytotoxic T cells in rheumatoid arthritis. Study background: Prior to any treatment and right after diagnosis, patient blood (about 30 ml EDTA) was drawn. Flow sorting at nearly 100% purity was applied to some V beta antibody-stained T-cell populations, which included V beta1+ cells sequenced for TCRB. Broader study findings: More than 20% of CD8+ cells belonged to the largest clone in about an eighth of the 65 patients. Neither rheumatoid arthritis patients nor age-matched healthy controls had significantly different CD8+ T-cell clonality from the other group.

The V and J ends lost 1 base and 0 bases respectively, with 2 bases between them. This CDR3 has 12 amino acids. In germline, CDR1 is SGHDT, CDR2 YYEEEE. Comments on this clone: Antigen specificity is unknown.

The method was immunoSEQ multiplex PCR; TCRdb's version includes in-frame clones alone and lacks a portion of them. This sample carries more than 15,000 clones, 79% of them seen once, and the ten largest clones take around 22%. Sequencing input: CD8+ T cells sorted from blood. V gene TRBV5-6 combines with J gene TRBJ2-7, with unresolved D. The receptor was isolated from an adult with rheumatoid arthritis. CDR3 sequence: CASSLSSYEQYF. The CDR3 DNA is TGTGCCAGCAGCTTGAGCTCCTACGAGCAGTACTTC. Full variable domain (remainder filled in from reference TRBV5-6 and TRBJ2-7): DAGVTQSPTHLIKTRGQQVTLRCSPKSGHDTVSWYQQALGQGPQFIFQYYEEEERQRGNFPDRFSGHQFPNYSSELNVNALLLGDSALYLCASSLSSYEQYFGPGTRLTVT.